This TCR beta chain was observed in a study of blood T cell repertoires in COVID-19. At the level of the study: Collection of acute and convalescent COVID-19 samples took place in the United States, Italy and Spain. T cells, B-cell-depleted T cells, or PBMCs supplied cDNA or gDNA.

Recruitment covered about 25 US areas and drew participants whose ages spanned roughly 18 to 90 years. Two negative PCRs, clearance, or symptom resolution characterized the recovered Cohort 3 donors. Here immunoSEQ multiplex PCR was the method, and the copy in TCRdb shows in-frame clones only, minus some. This table has more than 300,000 clones, roughly nine tenths appearing once. Trimming shortened V by 5 bases and J by 2 bases, and 9 bases separated the two germline ends. From germline, CDR1 is SEHNR and CDR2 FQNEAQ (reference sequence). The CDR3 totals 13 residues. The J gene is TRBJ1-2, the V gene TRBV7-9; D unclear. What was sequenced was PBMCs or T cells enriched from blood (not recorded which). The receptor was isolated from a woman younger than 45 who had recovered from COVID-19. The chain's CDR3 is CASSAAENYGYTF. CDR3 nucleotides: TGTGCCAGCAGCGCGGCAGAGAACTATGGCTACACCTTC. The entire variable domain, with the rest obtained from reference TRBV7-9 and TRBJ1-2, is as follows: DTGVSQNPRHKITKRGQNVTFRCDPISEHNRLYWYRQTLGQGPEFLTYFQNEAQLEKSRLLSDRFSAERPKGSFSTLEIQRTEQGDSAMYLCASSAAENYGYTFGSGTRLTVV.